This T cell receptor beta chain was profiled in a study of cytomegalovirus exposure and HLA in healthy donors. Study-wide findings and caveats: Earlier findings revealed that most TCR beta V segments proved productive either about 87% or about 30% of the time. In a later analysis, the majority of CMV-associated beta chains seemingly showed HLA restriction. Further analysis was carried out later, and it showed several of the most significant clusters appearing linked to common viral pathogens.

The trim removed 6 bases at V and 14 bases at J, leaving 6 bases unmatched. This CDR3 comprises 12 residues. The V gene's germline CDR1 is SNHLY and CDR2 FYNNEI. In regard to this clone: The antigen is not known.

Primers for the PCR totalled 60 Vbeta and 13 Jbeta. Sequencing was performed with immunoSEQ multiplex PCR; in TCRdb, only in-frame clones are kept and a portion is missing. The table shows 110,000 or so clones, with roughly 77% occurring only once. V usage is TRBV2 and J usage is TRBJ1-6; 8 bases fit TRBD1. The sequence derives from a man aged 50 to 60 in good health and CMV-seropositive. Sequencing was carried out using PBMCs. In DNA form, the CDR3 reads TGTGCCAGCAGAGACAGGGGTGGAACCCTCCACTTT. This sequence encodes CASRDRGGTLHF.